This TCR beta chain was captured by sequencing in a study of T-cell memory formation after mild COVID-19. Overall study results and limits: A subset of responding clones appeared in pre-infection memory, suggesting cross-reactive memory joined.

Germline CDR1 and CDR2: SGHTA and FQGTGA. V lost 5 bases to trimming and J lost 1 base, with 18 bases between them. The CDR3 runs to 17 residues. Each CDR3 protein gets one entry after TCRdb re-called the 5' RACE reads with MiXCR. Of over 350,000 distinct CDR3 sequences listed, about 15% are singletons. This clonotype appeared a few times. Antigen: not known. The chain couples TRBV7-3 to TRBJ1-3, with a weak D call TRBD1 (6 bases). The sequence was collected from a man younger than 35 who had mild COVID-19 (a few samples of this study predate the infection). Cell type and time point are not known. The sample comprised PBMCs or a T cell subset sorted from them (not recorded which). This CDR3 reads CASSHARTVGSGNTIYF. For the CDR3, the DNA is TGTGCCAGCAGCCACGCCAGGACAGTTGGTTCTGGAAACACCATATATTTT.